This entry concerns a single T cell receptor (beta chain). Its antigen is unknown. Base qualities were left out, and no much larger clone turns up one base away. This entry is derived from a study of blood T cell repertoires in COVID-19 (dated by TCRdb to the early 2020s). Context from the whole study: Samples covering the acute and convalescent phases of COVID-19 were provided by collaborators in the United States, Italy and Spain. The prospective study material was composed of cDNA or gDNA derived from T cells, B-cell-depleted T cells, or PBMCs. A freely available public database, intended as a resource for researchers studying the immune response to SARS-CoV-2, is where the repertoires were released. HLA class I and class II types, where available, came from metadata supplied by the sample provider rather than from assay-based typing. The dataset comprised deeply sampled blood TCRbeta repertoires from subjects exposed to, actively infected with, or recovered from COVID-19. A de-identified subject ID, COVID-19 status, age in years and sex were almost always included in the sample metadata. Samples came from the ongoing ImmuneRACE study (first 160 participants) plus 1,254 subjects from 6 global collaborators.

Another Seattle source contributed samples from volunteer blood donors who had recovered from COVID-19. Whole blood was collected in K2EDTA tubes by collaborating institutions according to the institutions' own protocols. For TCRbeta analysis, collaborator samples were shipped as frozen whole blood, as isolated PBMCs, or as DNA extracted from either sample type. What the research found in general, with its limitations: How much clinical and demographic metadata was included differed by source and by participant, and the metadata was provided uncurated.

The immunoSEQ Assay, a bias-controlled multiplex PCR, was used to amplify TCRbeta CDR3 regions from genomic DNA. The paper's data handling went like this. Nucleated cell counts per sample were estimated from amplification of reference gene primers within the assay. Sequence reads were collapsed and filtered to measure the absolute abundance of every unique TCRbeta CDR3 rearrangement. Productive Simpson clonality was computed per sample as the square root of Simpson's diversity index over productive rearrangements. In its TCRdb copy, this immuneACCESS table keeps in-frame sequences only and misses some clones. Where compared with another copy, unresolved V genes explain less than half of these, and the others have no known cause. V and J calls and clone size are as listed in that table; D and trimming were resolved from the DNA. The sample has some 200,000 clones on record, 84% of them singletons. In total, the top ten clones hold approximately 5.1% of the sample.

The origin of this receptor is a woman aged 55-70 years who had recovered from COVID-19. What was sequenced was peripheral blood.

The base sequence is TGTGCCTGGAAGGAGCGGGGGAAACGGTTCCAAGAGACCCAGTACTTC. The translation is CAWKERGKRFQETQYF. Recombination linked TRBV30 to TRBJ2-5; TRBD2 fits 8 bases in the junction. The CDR3 runs 16 amino acids, cysteine and phenylalanine included. The entry retains the CDR3 DNA only, 48 bases that are in frame from base 1. In the germline V gene (reference sequence), CDR1 corresponds to GTSNPN and CDR2 to SVGIG. Germline trimming amounts to 4 bases on V and 1 base on J, with 11 as the count of junction bases outside the gene matches.